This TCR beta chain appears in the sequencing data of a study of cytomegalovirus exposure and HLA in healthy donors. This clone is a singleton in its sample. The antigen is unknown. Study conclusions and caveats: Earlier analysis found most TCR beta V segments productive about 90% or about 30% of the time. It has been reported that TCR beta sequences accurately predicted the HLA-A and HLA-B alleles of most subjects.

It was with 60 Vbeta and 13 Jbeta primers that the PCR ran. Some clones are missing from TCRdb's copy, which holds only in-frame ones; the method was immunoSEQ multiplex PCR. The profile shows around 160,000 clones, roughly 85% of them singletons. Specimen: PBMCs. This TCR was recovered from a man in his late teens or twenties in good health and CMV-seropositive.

Here the CDR3 DNA reads TGCGCCAGCAGCCCCCAGGGCCAAGAGACCCAGTACTTC. Translating gives CASSPQGQETQYF. The J gene is TRBJ2-5, the V gene TRBV5-1; perhaps TRBD1 as D (5 bases). V was shortened by 4 bases and J by 1 base, with 8 bases between the two germline ends. The CDR3 length is 13 residues. Per germline, CDR1 SGHRS and CDR2 YFSETQ.